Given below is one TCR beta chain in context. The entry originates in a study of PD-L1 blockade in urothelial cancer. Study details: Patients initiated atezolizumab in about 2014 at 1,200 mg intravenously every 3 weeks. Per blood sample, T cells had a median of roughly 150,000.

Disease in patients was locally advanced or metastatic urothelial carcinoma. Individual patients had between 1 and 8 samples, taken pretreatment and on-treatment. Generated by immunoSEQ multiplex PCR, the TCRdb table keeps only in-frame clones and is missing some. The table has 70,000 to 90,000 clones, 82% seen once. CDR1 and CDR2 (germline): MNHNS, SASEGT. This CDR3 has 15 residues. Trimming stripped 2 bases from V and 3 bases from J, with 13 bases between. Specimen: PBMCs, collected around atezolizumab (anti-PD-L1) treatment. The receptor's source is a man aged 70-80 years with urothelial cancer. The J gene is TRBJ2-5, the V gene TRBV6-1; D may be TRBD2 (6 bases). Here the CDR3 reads CASSEPLTSKETQYF. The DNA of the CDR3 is TGTGCCAGCAGTGAACCTTTGACTAGTAAAGAGACCCAGTACTTC.